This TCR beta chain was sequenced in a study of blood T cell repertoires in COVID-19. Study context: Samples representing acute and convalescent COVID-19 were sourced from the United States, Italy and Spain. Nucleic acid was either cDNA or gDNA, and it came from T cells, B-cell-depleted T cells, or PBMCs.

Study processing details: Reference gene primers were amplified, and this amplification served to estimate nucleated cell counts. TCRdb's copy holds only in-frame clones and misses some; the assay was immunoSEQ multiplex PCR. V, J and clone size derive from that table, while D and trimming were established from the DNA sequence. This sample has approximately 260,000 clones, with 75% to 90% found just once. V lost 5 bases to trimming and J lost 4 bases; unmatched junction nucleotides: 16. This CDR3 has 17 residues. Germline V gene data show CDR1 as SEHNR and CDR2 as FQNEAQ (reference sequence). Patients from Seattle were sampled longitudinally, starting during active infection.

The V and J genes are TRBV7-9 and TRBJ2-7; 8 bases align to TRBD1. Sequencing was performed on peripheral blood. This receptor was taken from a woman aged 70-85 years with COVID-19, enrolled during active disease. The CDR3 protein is CASSLLLVGQGGYEQYF. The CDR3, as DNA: TGTGCCAGCAGCCTGCTCCTTGTCGGACAGGGTGGATACGAGCAGTACTTC.